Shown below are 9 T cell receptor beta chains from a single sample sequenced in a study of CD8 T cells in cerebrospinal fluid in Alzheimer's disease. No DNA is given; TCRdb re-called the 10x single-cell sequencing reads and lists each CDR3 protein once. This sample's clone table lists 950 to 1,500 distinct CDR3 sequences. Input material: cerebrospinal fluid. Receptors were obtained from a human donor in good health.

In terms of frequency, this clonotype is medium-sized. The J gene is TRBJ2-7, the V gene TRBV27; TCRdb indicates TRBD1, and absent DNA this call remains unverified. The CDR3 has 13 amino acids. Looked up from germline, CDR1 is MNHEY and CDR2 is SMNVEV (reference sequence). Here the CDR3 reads CASSFPGDYEQYF.

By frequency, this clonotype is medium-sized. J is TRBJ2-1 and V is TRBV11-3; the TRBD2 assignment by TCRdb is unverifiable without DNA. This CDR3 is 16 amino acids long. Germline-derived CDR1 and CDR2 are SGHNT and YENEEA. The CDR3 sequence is CASSLAGGGPYNEQFF. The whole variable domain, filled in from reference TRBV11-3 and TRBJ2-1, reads EAGVVQSPRYKIIEKKQPVAFWCNPISGHNTLYWYLQNLGQGPELLIRYENEEAVDDSQLPKDRFSAERLKGVDSTLKIQPAELGDSAVYLCASSLAGGGPYNEQFFGPGTRLTVL.

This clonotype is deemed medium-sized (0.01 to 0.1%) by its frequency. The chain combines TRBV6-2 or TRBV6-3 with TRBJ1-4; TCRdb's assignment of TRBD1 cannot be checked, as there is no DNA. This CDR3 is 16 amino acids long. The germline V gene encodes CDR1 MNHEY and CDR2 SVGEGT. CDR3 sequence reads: CASSYPSGLGNEKLFF.

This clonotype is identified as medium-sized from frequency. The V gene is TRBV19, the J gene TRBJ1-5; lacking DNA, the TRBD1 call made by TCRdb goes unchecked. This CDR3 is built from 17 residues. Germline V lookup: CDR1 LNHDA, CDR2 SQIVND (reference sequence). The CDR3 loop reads CASSRPGQGIWDQPQHF.

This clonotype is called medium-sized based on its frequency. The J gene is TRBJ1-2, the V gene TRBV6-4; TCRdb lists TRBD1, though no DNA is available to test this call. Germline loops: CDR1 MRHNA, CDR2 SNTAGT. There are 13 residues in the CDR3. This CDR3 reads CASSDSVGGGYTF.

The CDR3 reads CASSEDGSSYNEQFF. V usage is TRBV2 and J usage is TRBJ2-1. Looked up from germline, CDR1 is SNHLY and CDR2 is FYNNEI. This CDR3 has 15 residues. Full variable domain (missing parts from reference TRBV2 and TRBJ2-1): EPEVTQTPSHQVTQMGQEVILRCVPISNHLYFYWYRQILGQKVEFLVSFYNNEISEKSEIFDDQFSVERPDGSNFTLKIRSTKLEDSAMYFCASSEDGSSYNEQFFGPGTRLTVL.

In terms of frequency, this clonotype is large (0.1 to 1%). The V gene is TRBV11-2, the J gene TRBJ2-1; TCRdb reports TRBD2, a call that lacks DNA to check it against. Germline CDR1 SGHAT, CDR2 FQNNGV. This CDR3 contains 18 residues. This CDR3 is CASSLPGLAGGSYNEQFF.

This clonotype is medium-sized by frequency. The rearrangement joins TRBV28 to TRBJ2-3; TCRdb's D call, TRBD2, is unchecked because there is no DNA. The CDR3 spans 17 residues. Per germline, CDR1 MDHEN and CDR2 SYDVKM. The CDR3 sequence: CASSDGLAGDVTDTQYF.

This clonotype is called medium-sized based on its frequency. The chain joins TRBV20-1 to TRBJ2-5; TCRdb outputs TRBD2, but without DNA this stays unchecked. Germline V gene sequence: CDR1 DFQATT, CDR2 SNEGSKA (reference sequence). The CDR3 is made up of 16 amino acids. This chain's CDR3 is CSASDPGRTYAETQYF.